Listed below are T cell receptor beta chains from one sample, sequenced in a study of beta chain features in type 1 diabetes. Repertoires were generated with immunoSEQ multiplex PCR, while TCRdb's copy carries only in-frame clones and drops some. The table includes about 650,000 clones, about an eighth detected once. The source material was naive CD4+ T cells from blood. These receptor sequences come from a man younger than 40 with type 1 diabetes. Both conserved end residues are part of each CDR3. The D gene is left open where the match is weak. Size values are once, few and many counts, or a class for expanded clones, and some rows have none.

D gene,clone size,J gene,V gene,CDR3 DNA,CDR3 protein
-,-,TRBJ2-1,TRBV4-2,TGTGCCAGCAGCCAAGATGCGTCGGGGCCCTACAATGAGCAGTTCTTC,CASSQDASGPYNEQFF
-,-,TRBJ2-1,TRBV14,TGTGCCAGCAGCCAATTCGGCGGGGATAGCTCCTACAATGAGCAGTTCTTC,CASSQFGGDSSYNEQFF
-,few,TRBJ2-3,TRBV7-2,TGTGCCAGCAGCCCCGCCGGGGTTATAGATACGCAGTATTTT,CASSPAGVIDTQYF
-,few,TRBJ2-5,TRBV4-1,TGCGCCAGCAGCCAAGTAGGGACCTACCAAGAGACCCAGTACTTC,CASSQVGTYQETQYF
-,few,TRBJ2-2,TRBV5-1,TGCGCCAGCAGCTTGGCAGGGAACACCGGGGAGCTGTTTTTT,CASSLAGNTGELFF
TRBD1,-,TRBJ2-2,TRBV27,TGTGCCAGCACTGACGTGACAGGGATTGGCGGGGAGCTGTTTTTT,CASTDVTGIGGELFF
TRBD1,few,TRBJ1-2,TRBV18,TGTGCCAGCTCACCAACGGGACAGGCTAACTATGGCTACACCTTC,CASSPTGQANYGYTF
TRBD1,-,TRBJ2-1,TRBV19,TGTGCCACCTCAGGGACAGGGACGAACAATGAGCAGTTCTTC,CATSGTGTNNEQFF
TRBD2,-,TRBJ2-5,TRBV4-3,TGCGCCAGCAGCAGATACCTCGGGACTAGCGGGGGGGCGTACCAAGAGACCCAGTACTTC,CASSRYLGTSGGAYQETQYF
-,-,TRBJ1-2,TRBV30,TGTGCCTGGACTTCTCAGCAGCGTGTAGGCTATGGCTACACCTTC,CAWTSQQRVGYGYTF
-,-,TRBJ1-2,TRBV5-1,TGCGCCAGCAGCTTGGGAGGGGATGACTATGGCTACACCTTC,CASSLGGDDYGYTF
TRBD2,-,TRBJ2-5,TRBV27,TGTGCCAGCAGAAGGACTAGCGGGGTAGAAGAGACCCAGTACTTC,CASRRTSGVEETQYF
-,few,TRBJ2-5,TRBV11-2,TGTGCCAGCAGCTTAGGGGCCCCTACAGAGAGGGAGACCCAGTACTTC,CASSLGAPTERETQYF
-,-,TRBJ2-3,TRBV7-9,TGTGCCAGCACCCGACCGACTAGCACAGATACGCAGTATTTT,CASTRPTSTDTQYF
TRBD1,few,TRBJ2-3,TRBV6-1,TGTGCCACTCGGGACAGGTTGGCAGATACGCAGTATTTT,CATRDRLADTQYF
TRBD2,-,TRBJ2-3,TRBV9,TGTGCCAGCAGCGTAGCAGCTAGCGGGGGGGCCCATACGCAGTATTTT,CASSVAASGGAHTQYF
-,few,TRBJ1-2,TRBV15,TGTGCCACCAGCAGAGATCAGGCCAGCTATAATGGCTACACCTTC,CATSRDQASYNGYTF
-,-,TRBJ1-5,TRBV5-1,TGCGCCAGCAGCTTGGAGGGCACGGGGAATCAGCCCCAGCATTTT,CASSLEGTGNQPQHF
-,-,TRBJ1-6,TRBV4-3,TGCGCCAGCAGCCAAGACCTTATGGAGGCGAGGGTCTATAATTCACCCCTCCACTTT,CASSQDLMEARVYNSPLHF
-,few,TRBJ2-1,TRBV4-3,TGCGCCAGCAGCCAAGATCCCGGGAGCCCGAATGAGCAGTTCTTC,CASSQDPGSPNEQFF
TRBD1,-,TRBJ1-5,TRBV19,TGTGCCAGTCGCGTAGGACAGGCCGAATATCAGCCCCAGCATTTT,CASRVGQAEYQPQHF
-,-,TRBJ1-2,TRBV6-5,TGTGCCAGCAGTAACCCTTACGGCTACACCTTC,CASSNPYGYTF
-,-,TRBJ2-5,TRBV7-9,TGTGCCAGCAGCTCTGTGGAGAGGGAAGAGACCCAGTACTTC,CASSSVEREETQYF
TRBD1,-,TRBJ1-1,TRBV18,TGTGCCAGCTCGCCGGGACAGCTTGAAGCTTTCTTT,CASSPGQLEAFF
-,few,TRBJ1-2,TRBV29-1,TGCAGCGTTGAAACAGACTATGGCTACACCTTC,CSVETDYGYTF
-,-,TRBJ1-2,TRBV5-1,TGCGCCAGCAGCTTGGGACACCTCTCAGAAGCTTATGGCTACACCTTC,CASSLGHLSEAYGYTF
-,-,TRBJ2-7,TRBV2,TGTGCCAGCAGTGACCTCACCGAGTCCCAGAGCTACGAGCAGTACTTC,CASSDLTESQSYEQYF
TRBD1,few,TRBJ2-1,TRBV27,TGTGCCAGCAGTTTCCCTCGGACAGGAAGGTACAATGAGCAGTTCTTC,CASSFPRTGRYNEQFF
TRBD2,-,TRBJ2-5,TRBV5-1,TGCGCCAGCAGACCAAGCGGGGGCCGGTACCAAGAGACCCAGTACTTC,CASRPSGGRYQETQYF
-,few,TRBJ2-3,TRBV7-8,TGTGCCAGCAGCCCCCTTTCGAAGGGCGATACAGATACGCAGTATTTT,CASSPLSKGDTDTQYF
TRBD1,-,TRBJ2-2,TRBV5-1,TGCGCCAGCAACGGACAGGCCCGGGGCACCGGGGAGCTGTTTTTT,CASNGQARGTGELFF
-,few,TRBJ2-2,TRBV7-2,TGTGCCAGCAGCTTAGACTACACCGGGGAGCTGTTTTTT,CASSLDYTGELFF
TRBD2,few,TRBJ2-7,TRBV7-2,TGTGCCAGCAGTAAGAACCCGGGACTAGGCTACTCCTACGAGCAGTACTTC,CASSKNPGLGYSYEQYF
-,few,TRBJ2-7,TRBV2,TGTGCCAGCAGCGCAGAAGCCTACGAGCAGTACTTC,CASSAEAYEQYF
-,-,TRBJ1-4,TRBV15,TGTGCCACCAGCGTCGGGAGAGGGGGTGAAAAACTGTTTTTT,CATSVGRGGEKLFF
-,-,TRBJ2-3,TRBV30,TGTGCCTGGAGTGCCCGGGGGAGCTCGCAGTATTTT,CAWSARGSSQYF
-,-,TRBJ1-2,TRBV6-4,TGTGCCAGCAGTGCATCCGCGGCTAACTATGGCTACACCTTC,CASSASAANYGYTF
-,-,TRBJ2-1,TRBV27,TGTGCCAGCAGTACAGGGTTGGATTCCTACAATGAGCAGTTCTTC,CASSTGLDSYNEQFF
-,-,TRBJ2-5,TRBV2,TGTGCCAGCACGGGGGAAGAGACCCAGTACTTC,CASTGEETQYF
-,-,TRBJ1-6,TRBV2,TGTGCCAGCAGTGACAGGGAAAATCTCAATAATTCACCCCTCCACTTT,CASSDRENLNNSPLHF
-,-,TRBJ2-1,TRBV2,TGTGCCAGCAGTGAAGGACTGAGTGAGCAGTTCTTC,CASSEGLSEQFF
-,-,TRBJ2-3,TRBV7-9,TGTGCCAGAGACCCCTTCACCGCGGCGGCAGATACGCAGTATTTT,CARDPFTAAADTQYF
-,-,TRBJ2-7,TRBV5-1,TGCGCCAGCAGCTTGGTAGGGGGGTACGAGCAGTACTTC,CASSLVGGYEQYF
-,few,TRBJ2-1,TRBV6-5,TGTGCCAGCAGTCCCCGCTGGAATGAGCAGTTCTTC,CASSPRWNEQFF
-,-,TRBJ1-1,TRBV7-9,TGTGCCAGCGGATCCGACAGTGAAGCTTTCTTT,CASGSDSEAFF
-,few,TRBJ2-7,TRBV7-2,TGTGCCAGCAGCCTTCTTGGGACCTACGAGCAGTACTTC,CASSLLGTYEQYF